This passage covers 7 T cell receptor beta chains from one sample sequenced in a study of blood T cell repertoires in COVID-19. Here immunoSEQ multiplex PCR was the method, and the copy in TCRdb shows in-frame clones only, minus some. This sample has more than 95,000 clones; about 74% occur once, and the top ten carry roughly 5.5%. The sample consisted of peripheral blood. These receptors were taken from a man between 60 and 75 years old with acute or convalescent COVID-19.

The chain uses TRBV23-1 and TRBJ1-6; possible D gene TRBD1, 5 bases. TRBV23-1 is an ORF; its function is uncertain. There are 15 residues in the CDR3. V lost 0 bases, J lost 10 bases, and 13 bases lay in between. The CDR3 is CASSQSMGRASPLHF. The CDR3 DNA follows: TGCGCCAGCAGTCAATCGATGGGCAGGGCGTCACCCCTCCACTTT.

V and J are TRBV11-3 and TRBJ2-7; 9 bases agree with TRBD2. With 4 bases clipped from V and 5 bases from J, the junction kept 12 bases outside the gene matches. This CDR3 comprises 16 residues. In germline, CDR1 is SGHNT, CDR2 YENEEA. For the CDR3, the DNA is TGTGCCAGCAGCTCGGATGGGTTGTTAGCGGGAGACGAGCAGTACTTC. Protein: CASSSDGLLAGDEQYF.

The chain carries TRBV7-9 and TRBJ1-4; 10 positions agree with TRBD1. Germline CDR1 reads SEHNR; CDR2 reads FQNEAQ (reference sequence). J gave up 7 bases and V 6 bases, and 11 bases lay outside the gene matches. This CDR3 has 16 amino acids. The CDR3: CASRRNDRGQSEKLFF. The CDR3 DNA reads as TGTGCCAGCAGACGGAATGACAGGGGGCAGAGTGAAAAACTGTTTTTT.

This chain connects TRBV19 to TRBJ1-6; the D is unclear. CDR1 LNHDA and CDR2 SQIVND come from the germline V gene (reference sequence). Between the trimmed V and J ends, which lost 10 bases and 0 bases, there was a span of 10 bases. The CDR3 loop spans 14 amino acids. The CDR3 region is CATAPSSYNSPLHF. DNA for the CDR3: TGTGCCACCGCGCCGAGCTCCTATAATTCACCCCTCCACTTT.

The rearrangement links TRBV24-1 to TRBJ1-5; TRBD1 might be the D (6 bases). This CDR3 is 15 amino acids long. V lost 3 bases and J 1 base, leaving 9 bases between the germline ends. Germline V lookup: CDR1 KGHDR, CDR2 SFDVKD. The CDR3 protein is CATSDVGTSNQPQHF. DNA for the CDR3: TGTGCCACCAGTGATGTTGGGACAAGCAATCAGCCCCAGCATTTT.

This chain's CDR3 is CASSIGGGSYEQYF. Here the CDR3 DNA reads TGTGCCAGTAGTATTGGTGGCGGATCCTACGAGCAGTACTTC. The chain uses TRBV19 and TRBJ2-7; D gene ambiguous. Germline loops: CDR1 LNHDA, CDR2 SQIVND (reference sequence). V was trimmed by 3 bases and J by 1 base, leaving 10 bases between them. The CDR3 spans 14 residues.

V usage is TRBV20-1 and J usage is TRBJ1-5, with D perhaps matching TRBD1 (6 bases). The CDR3 spans 14 residues. V gave up 3 bases and J gave up 3 bases, with 12 bases separating them. Germline V gives CDR1 DFQATT, CDR2 SNEGSKA (reference sequence). DNA of the CDR3: TGCAGTGCTAGTGGGTACAGGGACAATCAGCCCCAGCATTTT. Amino acid sequence: CSASGYRDNQPQHF.